One sample yielded the 21 T cell receptor beta chains listed below, sequenced in a study of response to subunit inactivated influenza vaccine (dated by TCRdb to about 2018). Receptor libraries were prepared by RT-PCR. The instrument given in TCRdb is Illumina HiSeq 2500. Through fastp at Q25 and MiXCR, TCRdb rebuilt clones from the public reads, retaining in-frame beta chains. Duplicate CDR3 protein sequences are folded into a single record with the most common DNA and genes. The sample table holds roughly 760,000 distinct CDR3 sequences, of which about 20% were seen once. The top ten clones comprise about 10% of the sample. The specimen comprised PBMCs from blood, sampled roughly 5 days after vaccination. Receptors were obtained from a middle-aged man who received an inactivated influenza vaccine. Donor details come from another sample of the same person, matched by shared clones.

V is TRBV28 and J is TRBJ2-7; D gene ambiguous. This CDR3 spans 14 amino acids. With 7 bases removed from V and 1 base from J, the gap between germline ends came to 14 bases. Germline V CDR1 and CDR2: MDHEN, SYDVKM. The CDR3 loop is CASNVATNSYEQYF. In DNA, the CDR3 is TGTGCCAGCAACGTGGCTACCAATTCCTACGAGCAGTACTTC.

This clonotype was seen a handful of times. This chain joins TRBV23-1 and TRBJ2-7, with D perhaps matching TRBD1 or TRBD2 (6 bases each). TRBV23-1 is identified as an open reading frame with a role that is uncertain. V was trimmed by 0 bases and J by 7 bases, leaving 16 bases between them. The CDR3 runs 15 residues. CDR3 sequence: CASSQSGTTAGEQYF. The CDR3 DNA sequence: TGCGCCAGCAGTCAATCCGGGACAACCGCGGGGGAGCAGTACTTC.

The chain is built from TRBV4-1 and TRBJ2-7, with D perhaps matching TRBD1 (5 bases). Germline V gene data show CDR1 as MGHRA and CDR2 as YSYEKL. The CDR3 runs to 13 residues. The germline V and J ends were trimmed by 4 bases and 11 bases, with 18 bases remaining between them. CDR3 sequence reads: CASSLILGEVEYF. CDR3 in DNA: TGCGCCAGCAGCCTTATCCTAGGGGAAGTCGAGTACTTC.

This clonotype has at least ten counts. The chain recombines TRBV4-2 with TRBJ2-2; D might be TRBD1 or TRBD2, each matching 5 bases. Germline V gene lookup returns CDR1 LGHNA and CDR2 YNFKEQ. The CDR3 runs 14 residues. V was trimmed by 1 base and J by 6 bases, leaving 9 bases between them. The CDR3 sequence is CASSQGGTPGELFF. The CDR3 nucleotides are TGTGCCAGCAGCCAAGGTGGGACCCCCGGGGAGCTGTTTTTT.

This clonotype was detected only a few times. The chain combines TRBV28 with TRBJ1-3; 9 bases map to TRBD1. The CDR3 loop spans 15 amino acids. The trim removed 7 bases at V and 2 bases at J, leaving 6 bases unmatched. Per germline, CDR1 MDHEN and CDR2 SYDVKM. CDR3 protein: CASTGQGLPGNTIYF. The CDR3 DNA follows: TGTGCCAGCACGGGACAGGGTCTCCCTGGAAACACCATATATTTT.

The chain couples TRBV4-1 to TRBJ2-5, with TRBD2 matching 9 bases. V lost 1 base to trimming and J lost 2 bases; unmatched junction nucleotides: 5. The CDR3 has 16 amino acids. CDR1 MGHRA and CDR2 YSYEKL come from the germline V gene. The CDR3 here is CASSQVASGGQETQYF. The CDR3 DNA reads as TGCGCCAGCAGCCAAGTCGCCAGCGGGGGGCAAGAGACCCAGTACTTC.

This clonotype was detected a few times. The chain combines TRBV6-5 with TRBJ2-5; no reliable D call. The CDR3 runs to 16 residues. The germline CDR1 and CDR2 sequences are MNHEY and SVGAGI. With 0 bases removed from V and 4 bases from J, the gap between germline ends came to 15 bases. CDR3 nucleotide sequence: TGTGCCAGCAGTTACTCGTTCCTGGGGTGGGGAGAGACCCAGTACTTC. Translated: CASSYSFLGWGETQYF.

This clonotype has only a few counts. This chain links TRBV6-1 with TRBJ2-7; 8 bases agree with TRBD2. V lost 6 bases to trimming and J lost 2 bases; unmatched junction nucleotides: 3. Germline CDR1 is MNHNS and CDR2 is SASEGT. CDR3 length: 13 amino acids. CDR3 nucleotides: TGTGCCAGCAGACGGGGGGGTCCCTACGAGCAGTACTTC. This encodes CASRRGGPYEQYF.

The V gene is TRBV9, the J gene TRBJ2-1; 8 bases agree with TRBD1. With 4 bases clipped from V and 8 bases from J, the junction kept 11 bases outside the gene matches. The CDR3 consists of 15 residues. Germline CDR1 reads SGDLS; CDR2 reads YYNGEE. CDR3 bases: TGTGCCAGCAGCTTCAGGGGGCTAAGCTTGGATGAGCAGTTCTTC. Its translation: CASSFRGLSLDEQFF.

This clonotype was observed a handful of times. V gene TRBV6-2 or TRBV6-3 combines with J gene TRBJ2-7, with 13 bases identical to TRBD2. The CDR3 sequence is 14 residues long. The ends lost 7 bases at V and 4 bases at J; junction bases unmatched: 4. The germline CDR1 and CDR2 sequences are MNHEY and SVGEGT. The CDR3 region is CASKETSGRYEQYF. CDR3 DNA: TGTGCCAGCAAAGAGACTAGCGGGAGGTACGAGCAGTACTTC.

The chain joins TRBV5-1 to TRBJ2-2; D not resolved. Germline V gene data show CDR1 as SGHRS and CDR2 as YFSETQ. V was shortened by 2 bases and J by 1 base, with 9 bases between the two germline ends. This CDR3 spans 15 amino acids. Written as DNA, the CDR3 is TGCGCCAGCAGCTTTGCCATTCAGAACACCGGGGAGCTGTTTTTT. Residues: CASSFAIQNTGELFF.

This clonotype appeared a few times. The rearrangement joins TRBV6-5 to TRBJ2-3; D may match TRBD1 or TRBD2 (5 bases each). Germline CDR1 and CDR2: MNHEY and SVGAGI. CDR3 length: 15 amino acids. V dropped 0 bases and J dropped 4 bases, with 11 bases sitting between them. The CDR3 sequence: CASSYSRVGADTQYF. The CDR3 DNA follows: TGTGCCAGCAGTTACTCTAGGGTGGGGGCAGATACGCAGTATTTT.

This clonotype occurred a few times. The J gene is TRBJ2-5, the V gene TRBV20-1; D gene ambiguous. The CDR3 sequence is 14 residues long. V was shortened by 7 bases and J by 3 bases, with 18 bases between the two germline ends. The V gene's germline CDR1 is DFQATT and CDR2 SNEGSKA (reference sequence). The CDR3 sequence is CSGFKGTLKETQYF. CDR3 coding DNA: TGCAGTGGTTTTAAGGGTACACTTAAAGAGACCCAGTACTTC.

A few counts support this clonotype. This chain uses TRBV12-3 or TRBV12-4 with TRBJ2-5; 7 bases match TRBD2. The CDR3 has 13 residues. After removal of 6 bases from V and 2 bases from J, the junction contained 3 bases not matched to a gene. The CDR3 bases are TGTGCCAGCAGGCTAGCGGTTCAAGAGACCCAGTACTTC. It translates to CASRLAVQETQYF.

This clonotype was counted a few times. The V call is TRBV5-1, the J call TRBJ2-5; D is possibly TRBD2 (5 bases). The CDR3 spans 16 residues. V was clipped by 8 bases and J by 1 base, with 21 bases between them. Germline lookup yields CDR1 SGHRS and CDR2 YFSETQ. Here the CDR3 reads CASRSGLQRSQETQYF. CDR3 in DNA: TGCGCCAGTAGGAGCGGACTCCAAAGATCCCAAGAGACCCAGTACTTC.

This chain uses TRBV11-2 with TRBJ1-1, with D unclear. The CDR3 runs to 13 residues. Trimming removed 0 bases at V and 8 bases at J, with 10 bases between. Per the germline V gene, CDR1 is SGHAT and CDR2 is FQNNGV. The CDR3 loop reads CASSLDLQGEAFF. CDR3 nucleotide sequence: TGTGCCAGCAGCTTAGATCTGCAAGGCGAAGCTTTCTTT.

This rearrangement joins TRBV5-1 to TRBJ2-7, with TRBD2 matching over 9 bases. The CDR3 spans 15 residues. V lost 5 bases and J lost 0; bases outside the gene matches: 6. CDR1 and CDR2 (germline): SGHRS, YFSETQ. As DNA, the CDR3 is TGCGCCAGCAGTTCTAGCGGGGTAAGCTCCTACGAGCAGTACTTC. Protein product: CASSSSGVSSYEQYF.

This clonotype was detected ten times or more. The chain employs TRBV7-2 and TRBJ1-5; no definite D call. Germline CDR1 and CDR2: SGHTA and FQGNSA. CDR3 size: 14 residues. Deletions cut 2 bases from V and 0 bases from J, with 5 bases between. CDR3 sequence reads: CASSLIRSNQPQHF. The CDR3, as DNA: TGTGCCAGCAGCTTAATTCGTAGCAATCAGCCCCAGCATTTT. Together with reference TRBV7-2 and TRBJ1-5, the CDR3 gives the full variable domain: GAGVSQSPSNKVTEKGKDVELRCDPISGHTALYWYRQSLGQGLEFLIYFQGNSAPDKSGLPSDRFSAERTGGSVSTLTIQRTQQEDSAVYLCASSLIRSNQPQHFGDGTRLSIL.

In this sample, this clonotype turned up a few times. Written as DNA, the CDR3 is TGTGCCAGCAGTTTAAGTCGTCGGTTTGGAGAGACCCAGTACTTC. Protein product: CASSLSRRFGETQYF. The V and J genes are TRBV12-3 or TRBV12-4 and TRBJ2-5, with D unclear. CDR3 length: 15 amino acids. Trimming cost V 2 bases and J 4 bases, with 14 bases left between them.

The rearrangement links TRBV7-6 to TRBJ2-1; D is unclear. With 1 base removed from V and 8 bases from J, the gap between germline ends came to 9 bases. This CDR3 contains 13 residues. The germline V gene has CDR1 SGHVS and CDR2 FNYEAQ. CDR3 coding DNA: TGTGCCAGCAGCTTAGAGCGAGTGCATGAGCAGTTCTTC. This translates into CASSLERVHEQFF.

In this sample, this clonotype turned up many times. The V call is TRBV12-3 or TRBV12-4, the J call TRBJ1-5; TRBD1 matches at 8 bases. Trimming cost V 6 bases and J 7 bases; bases outside gene matches: 11. There are 15 residues in the CDR3. The CDR3 DNA reads as TGTGCCAGCAGAAAAGGACAGGGAGTCAGCCAGCCCCAGCATTTT. This codes for CASRKGQGVSQPQHF.